The text below deals with one TCR beta chain. Its antigen is currently unknown. Only in-frame clones appear in the TCRdb table, and some are missing; sequencing was by immunoSEQ multiplex PCR. The sample yields more than 110,000 clones, 70% to 90% seen once. This sample was included in a study of cytomegalovirus exposure and HLA in healthy donors. The study's findings and limits: According to the study, about 180 TCR beta chains were cytomegalovirus-associated.

The CDR3 runs to 16 residues. In germline, CDR1 is SGHVS, CDR2 FNYEAQ. Trimming cost V 2 bases and J 5 bases, with 15 bases left between them. Sequenced input: PBMCs. The TCR was taken from a woman younger than 30 in good health and CMV-seropositive. This chain links TRBV7-6 with TRBJ1-4; D might be TRBD1 (6 bases). CDR3 in amino acids: CASSLLGGQRNEKLFF. In DNA form, the CDR3 reads TGTGCCAGCAGCTTACTTGGGGGCCAGAGGAATGAAAAACTGTTTTTT.